The sequence of this TCR beta chain was determined in a study of control samples from healthy donors and cancer patients. Germline V gives CDR1 KGHSH, CDR2 LQKENI. CDR3 length: 20 residues. The ends lost 3 bases at V and 2 bases at J; junction bases unmatched: 18. Assay used: immunoSEQ multiplex PCR; TCRdb lists only in-frame clones, some missing. The repertoire includes over 100,000 clones, roughly 92% of them detected once, and around 5.1% sits in the top ten. Input material: blood. This clonotype originated in a man aged 18 to 30 in good health. This rearrangement joins TRBV18 to TRBJ2-5; 10 bases align to TRBD2. The CDR3: CASSPLLAGHQFLPQETQYF. As DNA, the CDR3 is TGTGCCAGCTCACCCTTACTAGCGGGGCACCAATTTTTACCTCAAGAGACCCAGTACTTC.